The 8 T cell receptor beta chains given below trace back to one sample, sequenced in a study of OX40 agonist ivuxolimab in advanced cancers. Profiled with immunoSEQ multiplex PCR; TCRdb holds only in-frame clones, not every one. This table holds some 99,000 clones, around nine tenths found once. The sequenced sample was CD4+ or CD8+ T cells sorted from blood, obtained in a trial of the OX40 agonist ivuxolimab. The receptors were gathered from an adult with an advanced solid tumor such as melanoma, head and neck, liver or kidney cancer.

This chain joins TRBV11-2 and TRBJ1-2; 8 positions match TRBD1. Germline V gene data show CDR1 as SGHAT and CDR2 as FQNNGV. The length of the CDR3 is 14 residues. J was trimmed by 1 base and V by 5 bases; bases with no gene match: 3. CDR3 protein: CASSPTGDNYGYTF. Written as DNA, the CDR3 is TGTGCCAGCAGCCCGACAGGGGATAACTATGGCTACACCTTC.

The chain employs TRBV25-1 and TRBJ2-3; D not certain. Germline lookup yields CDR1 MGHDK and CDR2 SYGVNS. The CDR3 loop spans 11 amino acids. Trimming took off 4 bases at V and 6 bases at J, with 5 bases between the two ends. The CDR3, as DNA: TGTGCCAGCAGTGGGGGTGATACGCAGTATTTT. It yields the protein CASSGGDTQYF.

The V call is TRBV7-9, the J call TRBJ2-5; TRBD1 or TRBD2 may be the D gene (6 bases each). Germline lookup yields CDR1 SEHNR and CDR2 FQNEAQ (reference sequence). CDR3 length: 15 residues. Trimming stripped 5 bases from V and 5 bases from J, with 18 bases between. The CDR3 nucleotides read TGTGCCAGCAGCCCACAGGGAGGAGGCGAGGAGACCCAGTACTTC. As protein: CASSPQGGGEETQYF.

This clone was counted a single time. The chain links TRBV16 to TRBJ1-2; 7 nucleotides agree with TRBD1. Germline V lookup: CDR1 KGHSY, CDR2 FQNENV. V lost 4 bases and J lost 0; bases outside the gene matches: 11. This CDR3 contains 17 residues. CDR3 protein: CASSPLTGQASNYGYTF. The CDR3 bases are TGTGCCAGCAGCCCGTTAACCGGACAGGCCTCTAACTATGGCTACACCTTC.

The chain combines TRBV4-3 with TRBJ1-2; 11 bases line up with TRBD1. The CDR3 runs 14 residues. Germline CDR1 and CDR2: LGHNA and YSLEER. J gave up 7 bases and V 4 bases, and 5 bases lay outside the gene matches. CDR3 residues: CASSPRTGGFGYTF. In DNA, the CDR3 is TGCGCCAGCAGCCCCCGGACAGGGGGCTTTGGCTACACCTTC.

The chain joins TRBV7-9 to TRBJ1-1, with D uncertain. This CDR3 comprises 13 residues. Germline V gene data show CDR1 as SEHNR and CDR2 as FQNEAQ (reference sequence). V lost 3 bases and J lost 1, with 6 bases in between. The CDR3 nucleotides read TGTGCCAGCAGCTTTCGAGCGAACACTGAAGCTTTCTTT. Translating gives CASSFRANTEAFF.

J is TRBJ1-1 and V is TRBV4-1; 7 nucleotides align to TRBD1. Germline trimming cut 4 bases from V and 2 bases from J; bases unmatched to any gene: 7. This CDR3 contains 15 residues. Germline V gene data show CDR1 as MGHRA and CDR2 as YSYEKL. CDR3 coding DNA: TGCGCCAGCAGCCCCCAGGGGGGCACAAACACTGAAGCTTTCTTT. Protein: CASSPQGGTNTEAFF.

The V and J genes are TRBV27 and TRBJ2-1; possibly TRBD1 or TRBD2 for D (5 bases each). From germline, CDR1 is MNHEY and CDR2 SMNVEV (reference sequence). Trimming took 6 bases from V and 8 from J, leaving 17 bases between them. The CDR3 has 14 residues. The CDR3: CASRLGAATDEQFF. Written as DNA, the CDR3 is TGTGCCAGCAGGCTCGGGGCTGCTACTGATGAGCAGTTCTTC.